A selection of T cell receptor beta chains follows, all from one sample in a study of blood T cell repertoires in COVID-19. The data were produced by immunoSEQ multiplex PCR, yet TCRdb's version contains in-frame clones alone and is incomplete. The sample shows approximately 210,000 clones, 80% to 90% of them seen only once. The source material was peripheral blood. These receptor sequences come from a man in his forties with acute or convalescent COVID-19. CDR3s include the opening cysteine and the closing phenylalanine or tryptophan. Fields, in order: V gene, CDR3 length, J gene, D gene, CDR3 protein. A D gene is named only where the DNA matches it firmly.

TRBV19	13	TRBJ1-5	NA	CATGRGLNQPQHF
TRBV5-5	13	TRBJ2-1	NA	CASSFDPGNEQFF
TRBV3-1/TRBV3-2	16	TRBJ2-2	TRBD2	CASSELAGANTGELFF
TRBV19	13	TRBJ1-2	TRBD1	CASTVQGIGGYTF
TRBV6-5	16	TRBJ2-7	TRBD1	CASSYSFGDSSYEQYF
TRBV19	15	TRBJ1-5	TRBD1	CASSWTGYSNQPQHF
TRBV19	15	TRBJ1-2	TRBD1	CASSLQGTGGYGYTF
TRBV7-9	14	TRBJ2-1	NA	CASSPFKGYNEQFF
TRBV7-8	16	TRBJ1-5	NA	CASSLAVAGGNQPQHF
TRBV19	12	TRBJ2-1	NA	CASSTGYNEQFF
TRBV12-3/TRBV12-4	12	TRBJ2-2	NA	CASSHGAGELFF
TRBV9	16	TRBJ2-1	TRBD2	CASSPLGGRGNNEQFF
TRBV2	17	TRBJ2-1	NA	CASRGPDNRSSYNEQFF
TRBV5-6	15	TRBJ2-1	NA	CASSLRFLGVSEQFF
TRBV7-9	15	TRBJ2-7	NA	CASSLPEAGNDEQYF
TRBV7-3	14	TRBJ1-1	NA	CASSPTMTGLEAFF